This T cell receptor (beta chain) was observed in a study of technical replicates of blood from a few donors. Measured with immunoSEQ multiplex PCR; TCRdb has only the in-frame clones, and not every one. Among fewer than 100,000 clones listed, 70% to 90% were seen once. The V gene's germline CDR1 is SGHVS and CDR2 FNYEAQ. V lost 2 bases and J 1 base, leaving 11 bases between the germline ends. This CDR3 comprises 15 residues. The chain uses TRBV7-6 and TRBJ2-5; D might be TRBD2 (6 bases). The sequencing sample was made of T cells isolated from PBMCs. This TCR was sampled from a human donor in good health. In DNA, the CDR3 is TGTGCCAGCAGCTTACAAGTCGGGGGCCAAGAGACCCAGTACTTC. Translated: CASSLQVGGQETQYF.